These 16 T cell receptor beta chains were all obtained from the same sample, sequenced in a study of T cells in Graves' hyperthyroidism and ophthalmopathy. Amplification targeted TCR beta CDR3 regions from RNA transcripts. A set of HTBI primers served as the primers for a first-round RT-PCR of the TCR CDR3. Each CDR3 protein gets one entry after TCRdb re-called the multiplex PCR reads with MiXCR. The sample has hundreds of thousands of distinct CDR3 sequences, about a third seen once. The sample taken for sequencing was blood. The receptors were sampled from a woman in her 40s with Graves' hyperthyroidism.

This clonotype was recorded many times. This chain joins TRBV29-1 and TRBJ1-1, with TRBD1 as a possible D gene (5 bases). The CDR3 runs to 12 residues. Trimming removed 7 bases from V and 0 bases from J, with 9 bases in between. Germline V gene lookup returns CDR1 SQVTM and CDR2 ANQGSEA. DNA of the CDR3: TGCAGCGAGGGACGGGTGAACACTGAAGCTTTCTTT. This translates into CSEGRVNTEAFF.

The rearrangement joins TRBV4-3 to TRBJ2-7, with 8 bases aligning to TRBD2. The CDR3 consists of 14 residues. With V trimmed by 2 bases and J by 3 bases, 3 bases remained unmatched. Germline values: CDR1 LGHNA, CDR2 YSLEER. The CDR3 bases are TGCGCCAGCAGCCAAACTAGCGGTTACTACGAGCAGTACTTC. This gives the protein CASSQTSGYYEQYF.

Notes on this clonotype: A read error may be the cause here, since a much bigger clone is one base away. The rearrangement uses TRBV20-1 and TRBJ1-1, with D maybe TRBD1 (6 bases). The CDR3 spans 13 residues. The V gene's germline CDR1 is DFQATT and CDR2 SNEGSKA (reference sequence). The CDR3 DNA follows: TGCAGTACAAGGGGGACACGGAACATTGAAGCTTTCTTT. Translating it yields CSTRGTRNIEAFF.

Many counts were recorded for this clonotype. The rearrangement joins TRBV15 to TRBJ1-4; 7 bases are a match to TRBD1. The CDR3 covers 14 residues. The J segment lost 7 bases and the V segment lost 3 bases, leaving 5 bases of the junction unmatched. Per the germline V gene, CDR1 is LNHNV and CDR2 is YYDKDF (reference sequence). CDR3 in DNA: TGTGCCACCAGCAGCCCGCAGGGGGTTGAAAAACTGTTTTTT. Its translation is CATSSPQGVEKLFF. The whole variable domain, remainder taken from reference TRBV15 and TRBJ1-4, is DAMVIQNPRYQVTQFGKPVTLSCSQTLNHNVMYWYQQKSSQAPKLLFHYYDKDFNNEADTPDNFQSRRPNTSFCFLDIRSPGLGDTAMYLCATSSPQGVEKLFFGSGTQLSVL.

This clonotype was counted ten times or more. The rearrangement joins TRBV5-1 to TRBJ1-1, with 9 positions matching TRBD1. This CDR3 comprises 14 residues. Trimming removed 0 bases from V and 7 bases from J; junction bases left unmatched: 4. Per germline, CDR1 SGHRS and CDR2 YFSETQ. The CDR3, as DNA: TGCGCCAGCAGCTTGGAAACAGGGGGCGGTGAAGCTTTCTTT. Protein: CASSLETGGGEAFF.

This clonotype was observed a few times. The chain uses TRBV7-9 and TRBJ1-1; D is perhaps TRBD1 (5 bases). V lost 5 bases and J 1 base, leaving 11 bases between the germline ends. The CDR3 loop spans 14 amino acids. The germline CDR1 and CDR2 sequences are SEHNR and FQNEAQ (reference sequence). The CDR3 DNA sequence: TGTGCCAGCAGCCCGGGGCGGAAGAACACTGAAGCTTTCTTT. This sequence encodes CASSPGRKNTEAFF.

Ten or more counts support this clonotype. This rearrangement joins TRBV20-1 to TRBJ1-5; 7 bases agree with TRBD1. The CDR3 contains 14 residues. The V gene's germline CDR1 is DFQATT and CDR2 SNEGSKA (reference sequence). J gave up 2 bases and V 5 bases, and 6 bases lay outside the gene matches. The CDR3 reads CSASYTGGNQPQHF. As DNA, the CDR3 is TGCAGTGCTTCCTATACAGGGGGCAATCAGCCCCAGCATTTT.

On this clonotype itself: An end of the junction differs from the germline gene, which may be a read error. This chain uses TRBV19 with TRBJ1-1; D gene unclear. The CDR3 consists of 14 residues. The germline V gene has CDR1 LNHDA and CDR2 SQIVND (reference sequence). The CDR3 coding sequence is TGTGCCGGTAGTATAGTAGGAGTTCCCACTGAAGCTTTCTTT. Translating it yields CAGSIVGVPTEAFF.

This clonotype has ten or more counts. This chain links TRBV9 with TRBJ2-2, with unresolved D. The CDR3 has 11 residues. Germline loops: CDR1 SGDLS, CDR2 YYNGEE. The V end was cut by 7 bases, the J end by 3 bases, with 4 bases between. The CDR3 here is CASGDTGELFF. Written as DNA, the CDR3 is TGTGCCAGCGGGGACACCGGGGAGCTGTTTTTT. Full variable domain (rest looked up from reference TRBV9 and TRBJ2-2): DSGVTQTPKHLITATGQRVTLRCSPRSGDLSVYWYQQSLDQGLQFLIQYYNGEERAKGNILERFSAQQFPDLHSELNLSSLELGDSALYFCASGDTGELFFGEGSRLTVL.

The CDR3 bases are TGTGCCAGCAGCCAAAAGACAGGGAGCTCCTATAATTCACCCCTCCACTTT. Its protein is CASSQKTGSSYNSPLHF. The V gene is TRBV5-4, the J gene TRBJ1-6; 7 bases are a match to TRBD1. Germline CDR1 and CDR2: SGHNT and YYREEE (reference sequence). V lost 4 bases, J lost 0 bases, and 7 bases stayed unmatched. This CDR3 is 17 amino acids long. Together with reference TRBV5-4 and TRBJ1-6, the CDR3 gives the full variable domain: ETGVTQSPTHLIKTRGQQVTLRCSSQSGHNTVSWYQQALGQGPQFIFQYYREEENGRGNFPPRFSGLQFPNYSSELNVNALELDDSALYLCASSQKTGSSYNSPLHFGNGTRLTVT.

This clonotype was found many times. This rearrangement joins TRBV19 to TRBJ1-2, with D hard to call. V lost 8 bases to trimming and J lost 5 bases, with 15 bases between them. This CDR3 contains 13 residues. Germline V gene data show CDR1 as LNHDA and CDR2 as SQIVND (reference sequence). CDR3 region: CASRGFGGYGYTF. The CDR3 DNA reads as TGTGCCAGTCGGGGATTTGGTGGGTATGGCTACACCTTC.

This chain links TRBV7-9 with TRBJ1-4, with 10 bases lining up with TRBD1. J was trimmed by 4 bases and V by 5 bases; bases with no gene match: 7. The CDR3 consists of 16 residues. From germline, CDR1 is SEHNR and CDR2 FQNEAQ (reference sequence). The CDR3 DNA follows: TGTGCCAGCAGCCATGGACAGGGGGTTGATAATGAAAAACTGTTTTTT. Encoded protein: CASSHGQGVDNEKLFF.

This clonotype was seen a few times. The chain recombines TRBV20-1 with TRBJ2-7; D call uncertain. Germline values: CDR1 DFQATT, CDR2 SNEGSKA (reference sequence). Trimming took off 6 bases at V and 6 bases at J, with 15 bases between the two ends. CDR3 length equals 12 residues. The CDR3 loop is CSAPGQDPEQYF. DNA for the CDR3: TGCAGTGCCCCGGGTCAGGACCCCGAGCAGTACTTC.

This clonotype was observed many times. V gene TRBV10-2 combines with J gene TRBJ1-2; D remains ambiguous. Germline V gene sequence: CDR1 WSHSY, CDR2 SAAADI. This CDR3 is 13 amino acids long. The germline V and J ends were trimmed by 3 bases and 1 base, with 6 bases remaining between them. CDR3 DNA sequence: TGCGCCAGCAGTGACTCCAGTAACTATGGCTACACCTTC. Encoded protein: CASSDSSNYGYTF.

This clonotype has a count of ten or more. CDR3 nucleotide sequence: TGTGCCAGTAGTATAGTAGGAGGGGATGGACAGCCCCAGCATTTT. It specifies CASSIVGGDGQPQHF. The V and J genes are TRBV19 and TRBJ1-5; a weak D match, TRBD1 (5 bases). Per germline, CDR1 LNHDA and CDR2 SQIVND (reference sequence). The V and J ends lost 1 base and 7 bases respectively, with 14 bases between them. CDR3 length: 15 residues.

At least ten counts were recorded for this clonotype. V is TRBV7-2 and J is TRBJ1-4; D not certain. Germline V lookup: CDR1 SGHTA, CDR2 FQGNSA. With 2 bases removed from V and 7 bases from J, the gap between germline ends came to 14 bases. The CDR3 sequence is 15 residues long. In DNA form, the CDR3 reads TGTGCCAGCAGCTTAATGGGCGCAAGTGGTGAAAAACTGTTTTTT. This translates into CASSLMGASGEKLFF.